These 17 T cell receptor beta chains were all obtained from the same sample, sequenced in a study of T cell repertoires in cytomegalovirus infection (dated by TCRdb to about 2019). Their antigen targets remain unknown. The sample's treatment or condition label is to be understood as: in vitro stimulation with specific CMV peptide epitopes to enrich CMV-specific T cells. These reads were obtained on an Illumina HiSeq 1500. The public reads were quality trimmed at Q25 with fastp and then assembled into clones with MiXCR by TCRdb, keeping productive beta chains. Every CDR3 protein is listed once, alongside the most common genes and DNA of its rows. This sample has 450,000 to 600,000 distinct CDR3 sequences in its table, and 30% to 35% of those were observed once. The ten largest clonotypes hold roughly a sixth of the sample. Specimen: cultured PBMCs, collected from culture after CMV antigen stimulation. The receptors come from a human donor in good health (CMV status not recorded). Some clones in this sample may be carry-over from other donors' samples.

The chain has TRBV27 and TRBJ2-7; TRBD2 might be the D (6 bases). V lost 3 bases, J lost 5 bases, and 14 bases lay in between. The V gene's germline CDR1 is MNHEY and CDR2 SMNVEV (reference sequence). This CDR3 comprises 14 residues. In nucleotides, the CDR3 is TGTGCCAGCAGTTTCCGGGGGAGTCTAAACGAGCAGTACTTC. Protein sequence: CASSFRGSLNEQYF.

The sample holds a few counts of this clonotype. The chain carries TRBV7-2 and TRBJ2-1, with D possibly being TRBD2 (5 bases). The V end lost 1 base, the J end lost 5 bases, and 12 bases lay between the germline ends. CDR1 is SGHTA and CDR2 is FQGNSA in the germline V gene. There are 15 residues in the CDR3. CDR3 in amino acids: CASSLGASRNNEQFF. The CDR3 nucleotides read TGTGCCAGCAGCTTAGGTGCTAGCCGAAACAATGAGCAGTTCTTC.

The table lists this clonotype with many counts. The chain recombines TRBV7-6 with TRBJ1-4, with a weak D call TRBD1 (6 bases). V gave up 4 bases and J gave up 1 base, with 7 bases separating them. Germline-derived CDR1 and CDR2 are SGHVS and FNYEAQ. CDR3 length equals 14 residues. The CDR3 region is CASSSGVTNEKLFF. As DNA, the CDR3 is TGTGCCAGCAGCTCAGGGGTAACTAATGAAAAACTGTTTTTT. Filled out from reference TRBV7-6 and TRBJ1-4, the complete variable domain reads GAGVSQSPRYKVTKRGQDVALRCDPISGHVSLYWYRQALGQGPEFLTYFNYEAQQDKSGLPNDRFSAERPEGSISTLTIQRTEQRDSAMYRCASSSGVTNEKLFFGSGTQLSVL.

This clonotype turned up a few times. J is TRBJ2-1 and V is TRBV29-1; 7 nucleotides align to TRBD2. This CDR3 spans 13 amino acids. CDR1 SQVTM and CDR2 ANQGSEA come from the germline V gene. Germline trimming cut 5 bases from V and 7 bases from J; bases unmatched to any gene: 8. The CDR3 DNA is TGCAGCGTTTGGGAGGGCCGGATGAATGAGCAGTTCTTC. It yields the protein CSVWEGRMNEQFF.

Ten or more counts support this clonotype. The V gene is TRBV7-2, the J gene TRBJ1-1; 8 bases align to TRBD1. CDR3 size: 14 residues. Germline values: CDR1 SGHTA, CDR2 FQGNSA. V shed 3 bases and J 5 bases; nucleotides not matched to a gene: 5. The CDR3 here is CASSFTGGLTEAFF. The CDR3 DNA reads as TGTGCCAGCAGCTTTACAGGGGGTCTGACTGAAGCTTTCTTT.

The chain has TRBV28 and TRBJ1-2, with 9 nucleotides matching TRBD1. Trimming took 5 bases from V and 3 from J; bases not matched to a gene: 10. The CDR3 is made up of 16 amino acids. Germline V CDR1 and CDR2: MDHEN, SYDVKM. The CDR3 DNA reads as TGTGCCAGCAGTCCGACAGGGGGGGGTGTCTACTATGGCTACACCTTC. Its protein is CASSPTGGGVYYGYTF.

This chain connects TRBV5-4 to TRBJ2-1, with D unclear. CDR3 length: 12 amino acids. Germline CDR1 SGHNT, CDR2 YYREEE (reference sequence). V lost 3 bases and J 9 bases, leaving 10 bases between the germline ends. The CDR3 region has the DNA TGTGCCAGCAGCTCCCTTCTTGGTGAGCAGTTCTTC. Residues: CASSSLLGEQFF.

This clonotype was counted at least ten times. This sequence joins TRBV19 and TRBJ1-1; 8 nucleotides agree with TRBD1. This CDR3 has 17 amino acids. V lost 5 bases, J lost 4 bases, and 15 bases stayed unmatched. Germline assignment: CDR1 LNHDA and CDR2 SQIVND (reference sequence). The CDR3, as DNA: TGTGCCAGTAGTGGAAGGGACAGGCTCCTAGGGGGCACTGAAGCTTTCTTT. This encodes CASSGRDRLLGGTEAFF. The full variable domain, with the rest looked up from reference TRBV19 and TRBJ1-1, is DGGITQSPKYLFRKEGQNVTLSCEQNLNHDAMYWYRQDPGQGLRLIYYSQIVNDFQKGDIAEGYSVSREKKESFPLTVTSAQKNPTAFYLCASSGRDRLLGGTEAFFGQGTRLTVV.

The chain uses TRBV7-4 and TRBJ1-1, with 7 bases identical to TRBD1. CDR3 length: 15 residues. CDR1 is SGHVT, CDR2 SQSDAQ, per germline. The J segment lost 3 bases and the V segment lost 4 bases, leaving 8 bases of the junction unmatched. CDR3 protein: CASSSTGEMDTEAFF. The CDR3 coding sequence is TGTGCCAGCAGCTCTACAGGGGAGATGGACACTGAAGCTTTCTTT.

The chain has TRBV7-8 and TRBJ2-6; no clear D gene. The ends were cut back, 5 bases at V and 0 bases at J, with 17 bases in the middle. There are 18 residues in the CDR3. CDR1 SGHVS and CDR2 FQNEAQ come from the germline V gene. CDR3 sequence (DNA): TGTGCCAGCAGCCTGAATAAAGACCTTCCCTCTGGGGCCAACGTCCTGACTTTC. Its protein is CASSLNKDLPSGANVLTF.

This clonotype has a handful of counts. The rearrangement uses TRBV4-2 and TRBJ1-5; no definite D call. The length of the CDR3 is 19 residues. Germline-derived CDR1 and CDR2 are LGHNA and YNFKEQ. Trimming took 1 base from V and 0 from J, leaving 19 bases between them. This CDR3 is CASSQVTGRPEISNQPQHF. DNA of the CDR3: TGTGCCAGCAGCCAAGTCACGGGCAGACCTGAAATTAGCAATCAGCCCCAGCATTTT.

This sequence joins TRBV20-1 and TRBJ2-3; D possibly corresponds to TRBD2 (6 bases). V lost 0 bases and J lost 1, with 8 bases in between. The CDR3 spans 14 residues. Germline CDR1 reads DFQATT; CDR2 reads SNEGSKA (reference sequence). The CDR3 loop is CSARDRGGTDTQYF. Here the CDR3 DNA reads TGCAGTGCTAGAGATCGCGGGGGCACAGATACGCAGTATTTT.

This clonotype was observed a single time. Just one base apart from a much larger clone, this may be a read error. CDR3 loop: CASSPAGPGKLFF. The CDR3 DNA is TGTGCCAGCAGCCCCGCGGGGCCGGGCAAACTGTTTTTT. The chain recombines TRBV7-2 with TRBJ1-4, with D perhaps TRBD1 (5 bases). This CDR3 region has 13 residues. Trimming stripped 5 bases from V and 11 bases from J, with 15 bases between. Germline V gene data show CDR1 as SGHTA and CDR2 as FQGNSA. Looking up the rest from reference TRBV7-2 and TRBJ1-4 gives the full variable domain: GAGVSQSPSNKVTEKGKDVELRCDPISGHTALYWYRQSLGQGLEFLIYFQGNSAPDKSGLPSDRFSAERTGGSVSTLTIQRTQQEDSAVYLCASSPAGPGKLFFGSGTQLSVL.

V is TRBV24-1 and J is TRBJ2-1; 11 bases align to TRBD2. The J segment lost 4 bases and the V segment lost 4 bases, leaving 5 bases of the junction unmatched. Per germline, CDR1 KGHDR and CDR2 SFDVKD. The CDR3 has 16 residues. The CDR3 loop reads CATSDKLAGAYNEQFF. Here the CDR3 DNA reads TGTGCCACCAGTGACAAACTAGCGGGAGCGTACAATGAGCAGTTCTTC.

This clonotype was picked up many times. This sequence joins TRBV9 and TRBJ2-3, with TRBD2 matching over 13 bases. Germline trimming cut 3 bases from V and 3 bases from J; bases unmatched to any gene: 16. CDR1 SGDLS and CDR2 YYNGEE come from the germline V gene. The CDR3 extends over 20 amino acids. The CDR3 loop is CASSGGQLAGGFGWTDTQYF. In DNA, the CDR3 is TGTGCCAGCAGCGGAGGGCAACTAGCGGGAGGGTTCGGATGGACAGATACGCAGTATTTT.

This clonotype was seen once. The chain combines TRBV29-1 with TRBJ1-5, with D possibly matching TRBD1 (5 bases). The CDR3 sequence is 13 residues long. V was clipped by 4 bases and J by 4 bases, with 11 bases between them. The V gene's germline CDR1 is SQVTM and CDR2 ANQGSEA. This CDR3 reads CSVGRGGNQPQHF. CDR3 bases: TGCAGCGTTGGGCGGGGCGGGAATCAGCCCCAGCATTTT.

This CDR3 is CASSPRDRGGTGELFF. The CDR3 nucleotides read TGTGCCAGCAGCCCTCGGGACAGGGGAGGCACCGGGGAGCTGTTTTTT. The chain recombines TRBV27 with TRBJ2-2; TRBD1 agrees at 10 bases. The CDR3 is 16 amino acids. In germline, CDR1 is MNHEY, CDR2 SMNVEV (reference sequence). The ends lost 6 bases at V and 4 bases at J; junction bases unmatched: 8.